The sample holds a few counts of the clone carrying this TCR beta chain. The target antigen is unknown. This CDR3 is 14 amino acids long. Germline trimming cut 1 base from V and 5 bases from J; bases unmatched to any gene: 4. Germline CDR1 is LGHNA and CDR2 is YSLEER. A J-beta primer mix and a sample-barcoded 5' primer were used in a second PCR of about 7 to 11 cycles. Sequencing recovered at least 2.5 million CDR3-containing paired-end reads from each sample. TCRdb redid the calling of the 5' RACE reads with MiXCR, one entry per CDR3 protein. This table has about 1.1 million distinct CDR3 sequences, 30% to 40% appearing once. The sample originates from a study of blood T cells in healthy people across ages. General observations from the study: Total diversity from one million sequenced T cells was likely underestimated.

The study isolated at least 7 million PBMCs from each sample. The genes are TRBV4-3 and TRBJ1-1; TRBD1 matches at 7 bases. The receptor comes from a man aged 18 to 29 in good health. Sequencing was done on a sample of blood. The CDR3 DNA follows: TGCGCCAGCAGCCAAGTAGTACAGGGGACTGAAGCTTTCTTT. Protein: CASSQVVQGTEAFF.